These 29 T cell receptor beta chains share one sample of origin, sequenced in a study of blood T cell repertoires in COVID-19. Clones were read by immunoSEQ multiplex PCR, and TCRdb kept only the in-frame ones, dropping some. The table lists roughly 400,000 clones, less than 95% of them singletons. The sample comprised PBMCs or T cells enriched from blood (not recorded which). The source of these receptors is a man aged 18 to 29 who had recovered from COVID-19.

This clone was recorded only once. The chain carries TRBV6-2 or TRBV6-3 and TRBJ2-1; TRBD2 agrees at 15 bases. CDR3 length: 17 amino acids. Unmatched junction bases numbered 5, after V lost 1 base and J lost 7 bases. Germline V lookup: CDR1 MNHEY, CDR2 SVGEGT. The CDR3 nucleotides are TGTGCCAGCAGTTACTTCTCCGGGACTAGCGGGAGGAATGAGCAGTTCTTC. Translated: CASSYFSGTSGRNEQFF.

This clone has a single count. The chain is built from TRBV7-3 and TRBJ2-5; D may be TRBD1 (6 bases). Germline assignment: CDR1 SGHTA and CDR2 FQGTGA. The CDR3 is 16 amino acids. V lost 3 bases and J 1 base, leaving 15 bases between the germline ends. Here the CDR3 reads CASSFGVRGGQETQYF. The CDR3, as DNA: TGTGCCAGCAGCTTCGGAGTTCGAGGGGGCCAAGAGACCCAGTACTTC.

Here the CDR3 reads CASSPSSGSREQYF. CDR3 sequence (DNA): TGTGCCAGCAGCCCCTCTAGCGGGAGTCGGGAGCAGTACTTC. The J gene is TRBJ2-7, the V gene TRBV7-3; 10 bases are shared with TRBD2. V was clipped by 5 bases and J by 7 bases; unmatched bases: 8. From germline, CDR1 is SGHTA and CDR2 FQGTGA. The length of the CDR3 is 14 residues.

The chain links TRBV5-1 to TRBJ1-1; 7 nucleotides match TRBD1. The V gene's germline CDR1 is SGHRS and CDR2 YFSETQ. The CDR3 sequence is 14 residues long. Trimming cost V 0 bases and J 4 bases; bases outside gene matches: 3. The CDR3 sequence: CASSLGAGGTEAFF. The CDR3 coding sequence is TGCGCCAGCAGCTTGGGGGCAGGGGGCACTGAAGCTTTCTTT.

The chain's CDR3 is CASSSPQSYYEQYF. DNA for the CDR3: TGTGCCAGCAGTTCCCCACAGAGTTACTACGAGCAGTACTTC. The V gene is TRBV28, the J gene TRBJ2-7; no clear D. V gave up 4 bases and J gave up 3 bases, with 13 bases separating them. Germline V lookup: CDR1 MDHEN, CDR2 SYDVKM. CDR3 size: 14 residues.

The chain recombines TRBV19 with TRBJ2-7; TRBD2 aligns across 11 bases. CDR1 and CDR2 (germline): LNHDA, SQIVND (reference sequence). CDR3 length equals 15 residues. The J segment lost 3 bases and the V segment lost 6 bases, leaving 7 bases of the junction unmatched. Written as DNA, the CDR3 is TGTGCCAGTAGCCTGGGACTAGCGGAGTACTACGAGCAGTACTTC. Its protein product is CASSLGLAEYYEQYF.

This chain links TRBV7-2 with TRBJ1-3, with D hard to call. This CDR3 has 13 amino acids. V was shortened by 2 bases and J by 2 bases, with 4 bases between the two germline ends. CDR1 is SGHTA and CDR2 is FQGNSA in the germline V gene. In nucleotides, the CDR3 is TGTGCCAGCAGCTTAAACACTGGAAACACCATATATTTT. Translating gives CASSLNTGNTIYF.

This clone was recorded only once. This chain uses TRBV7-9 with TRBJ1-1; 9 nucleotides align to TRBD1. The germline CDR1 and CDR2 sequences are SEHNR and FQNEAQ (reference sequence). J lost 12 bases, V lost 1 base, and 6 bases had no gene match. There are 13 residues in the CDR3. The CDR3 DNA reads TGTGCCAGCAGCTTAGTGATGACAGGGGGAACTTTCTTT. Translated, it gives CASSLVMTGGTFF.

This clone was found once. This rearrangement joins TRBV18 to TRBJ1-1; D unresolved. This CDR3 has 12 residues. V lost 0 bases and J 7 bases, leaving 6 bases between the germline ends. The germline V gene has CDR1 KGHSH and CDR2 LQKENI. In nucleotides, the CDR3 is TGTGCCAGCTCACCACCGGCGGGTGAAGCTTTCTTT. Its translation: CASSPPAGEAFF.

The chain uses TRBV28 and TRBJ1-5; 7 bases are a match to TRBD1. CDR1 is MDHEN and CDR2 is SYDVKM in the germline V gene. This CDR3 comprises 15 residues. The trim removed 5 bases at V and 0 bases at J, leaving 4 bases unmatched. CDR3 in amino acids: CASSGQDHSNQPQHF. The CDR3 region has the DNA TGTGCCAGCAGTGGACAGGACCATAGCAATCAGCCCCAGCATTTT.

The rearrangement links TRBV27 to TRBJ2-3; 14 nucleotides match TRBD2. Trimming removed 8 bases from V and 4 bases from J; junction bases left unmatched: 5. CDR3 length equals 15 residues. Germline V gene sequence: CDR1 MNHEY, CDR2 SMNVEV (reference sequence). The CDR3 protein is CASGGLAGVSDTQYF. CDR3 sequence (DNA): TGTGCCAGCGGGGGACTAGCGGGAGTTTCAGATACGCAGTATTTT.

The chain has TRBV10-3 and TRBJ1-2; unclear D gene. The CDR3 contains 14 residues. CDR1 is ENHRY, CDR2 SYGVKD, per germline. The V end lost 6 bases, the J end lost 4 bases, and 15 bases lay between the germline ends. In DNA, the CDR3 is TGTGCCATCAGAGGACTTGCAGAAGTCTATGGCTACACCTTC. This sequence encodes CAIRGLAEVYGYTF.

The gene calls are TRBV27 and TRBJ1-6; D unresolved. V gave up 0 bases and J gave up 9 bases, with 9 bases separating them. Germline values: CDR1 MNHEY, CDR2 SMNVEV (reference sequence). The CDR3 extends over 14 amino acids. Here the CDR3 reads CASSLSSGSSPLHF. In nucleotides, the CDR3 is TGTGCCAGCAGTTTATCCTCAGGAAGTTCACCCCTCCACTTT.

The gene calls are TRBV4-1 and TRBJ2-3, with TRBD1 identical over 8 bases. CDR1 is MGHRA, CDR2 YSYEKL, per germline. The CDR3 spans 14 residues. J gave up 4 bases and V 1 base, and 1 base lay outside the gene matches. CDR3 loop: CASSQGTGPDTQYF. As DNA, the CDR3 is TGCGCCAGCAGCCAAGGGACAGGGCCAGATACGCAGTATTTT.

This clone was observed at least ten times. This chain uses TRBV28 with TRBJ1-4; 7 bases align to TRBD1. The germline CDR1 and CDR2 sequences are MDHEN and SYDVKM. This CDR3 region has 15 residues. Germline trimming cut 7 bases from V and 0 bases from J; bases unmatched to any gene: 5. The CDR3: CASTGTAATNEKLFF. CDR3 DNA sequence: TGTGCCAGCACCGGGACAGCTGCAACTAATGAAAAACTGTTTTTT. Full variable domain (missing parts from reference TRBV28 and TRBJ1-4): DVKVTQSSRYLVKRTGEKVFLECVQDMDHENMFWYRQDPGLGLRLIYFSYDVKMKEKGDIPEGYSVSREKKERFSLILESASTNQTSMYLCASTGTAATNEKLFFGSGTQLSVL.

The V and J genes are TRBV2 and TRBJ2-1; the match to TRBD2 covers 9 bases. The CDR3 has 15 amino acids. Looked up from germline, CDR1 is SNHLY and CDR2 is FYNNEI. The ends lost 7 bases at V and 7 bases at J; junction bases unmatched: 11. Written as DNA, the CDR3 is TGTGCCAGCAAACGGGAAGCGGGGGGCGGAAATGAGCAGTTCTTC. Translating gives CASKREAGGGNEQFF.

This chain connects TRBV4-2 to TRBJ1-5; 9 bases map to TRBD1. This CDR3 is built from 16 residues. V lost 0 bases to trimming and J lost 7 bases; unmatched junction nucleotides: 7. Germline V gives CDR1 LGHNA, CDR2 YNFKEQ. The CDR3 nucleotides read TGTGCCAGCAGCCAAGATGGGGACAGGGTGTGGCAGCCCCAGCATTTT. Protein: CASSQDGDRVWQPQHF.

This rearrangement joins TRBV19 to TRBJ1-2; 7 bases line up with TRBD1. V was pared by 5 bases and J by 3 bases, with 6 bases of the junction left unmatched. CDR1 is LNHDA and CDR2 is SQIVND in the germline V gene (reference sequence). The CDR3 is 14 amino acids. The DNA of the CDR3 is TGTGCCAGTAGTGTTCAGGGGGACCACTATGGCTACACCTTC. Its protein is CASSVQGDHYGYTF.

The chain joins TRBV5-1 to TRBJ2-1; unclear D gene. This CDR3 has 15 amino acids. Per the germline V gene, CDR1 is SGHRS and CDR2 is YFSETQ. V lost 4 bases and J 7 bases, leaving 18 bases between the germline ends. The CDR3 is CASSTNSRPENEQFF. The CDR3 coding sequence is TGCGCCAGCAGCACAAATAGCAGACCAGAAAATGAGCAGTTCTTC.

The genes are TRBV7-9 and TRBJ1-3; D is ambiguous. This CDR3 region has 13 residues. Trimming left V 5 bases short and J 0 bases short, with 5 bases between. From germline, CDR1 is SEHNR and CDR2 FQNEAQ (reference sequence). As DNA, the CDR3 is TGTGCCAGCAGCCCGTTCTCTGGAAACACCATATATTTT. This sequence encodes CASSPFSGNTIYF.

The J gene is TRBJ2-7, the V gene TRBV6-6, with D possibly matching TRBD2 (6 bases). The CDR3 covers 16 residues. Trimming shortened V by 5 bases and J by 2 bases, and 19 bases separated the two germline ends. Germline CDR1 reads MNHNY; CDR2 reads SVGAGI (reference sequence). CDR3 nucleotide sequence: TGTGCCAGCAGTCAGCTCCGGGACTTCTCTACCTACGAGCAGTACTTC. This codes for CASSQLRDFSTYEQYF.

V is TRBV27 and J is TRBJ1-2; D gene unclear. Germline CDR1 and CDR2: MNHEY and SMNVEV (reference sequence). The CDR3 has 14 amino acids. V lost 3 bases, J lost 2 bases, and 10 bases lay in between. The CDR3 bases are TGTGCCAGCAGTTTGAGGGCGGACAACTATGGCTACACCTTC. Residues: CASSLRADNYGYTF.

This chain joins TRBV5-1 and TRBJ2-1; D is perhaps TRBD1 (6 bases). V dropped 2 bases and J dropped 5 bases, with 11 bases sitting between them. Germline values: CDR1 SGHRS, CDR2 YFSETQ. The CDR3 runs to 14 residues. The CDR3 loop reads CASSFTQGDNEQFF. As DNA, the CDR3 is TGCGCCAGCAGCTTCACACAGGGAGACAATGAGCAGTTCTTC. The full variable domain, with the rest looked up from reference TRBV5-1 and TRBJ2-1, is KAGVTQTPRYLIKTRGQQVTLSCSPISGHRSVSWYQQTPGQGLQFLFEYFSETQRNKGNFPGRFSGRQFSNSRSEMNVSTLELGDSALYLCASSFTQGDNEQFFGPGTRLTVL.

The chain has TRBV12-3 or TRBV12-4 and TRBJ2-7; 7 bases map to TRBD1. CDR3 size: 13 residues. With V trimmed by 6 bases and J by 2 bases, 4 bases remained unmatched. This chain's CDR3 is CASREGQAYEQYF. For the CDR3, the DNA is TGTGCCAGCAGGGAAGGACAGGCCTACGAGCAGTACTTC.

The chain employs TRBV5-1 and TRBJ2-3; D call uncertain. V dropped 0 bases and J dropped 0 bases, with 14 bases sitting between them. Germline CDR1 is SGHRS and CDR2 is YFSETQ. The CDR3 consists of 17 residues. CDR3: CASSLGKTTPSTDTQYF. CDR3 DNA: TGCGCCAGCAGCTTGGGAAAAACTACTCCTAGCACAGATACGCAGTATTTT.

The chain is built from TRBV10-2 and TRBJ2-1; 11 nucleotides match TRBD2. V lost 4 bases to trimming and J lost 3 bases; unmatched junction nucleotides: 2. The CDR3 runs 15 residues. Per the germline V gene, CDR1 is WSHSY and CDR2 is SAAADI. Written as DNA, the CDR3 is TGCGCCAGCAGTGCGGGACTAGCGGACTACAATGAGCAGTTCTTC. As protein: CASSAGLADYNEQFF.

DNA for the CDR3: TGTGCCAGCAGTCCCCAGACGGGGACTTTTTCGGGCTACACCTTC. It specifies CASSPQTGTFSGYTF. The rearrangement uses TRBV27 and TRBJ1-2, with a tentative D call TRBD1 (5 bases). Trimming left V 5 bases short and J 8 bases short, with 21 bases between. Per germline, CDR1 MNHEY and CDR2 SMNVEV (reference sequence). The CDR3 is made up of 15 amino acids.

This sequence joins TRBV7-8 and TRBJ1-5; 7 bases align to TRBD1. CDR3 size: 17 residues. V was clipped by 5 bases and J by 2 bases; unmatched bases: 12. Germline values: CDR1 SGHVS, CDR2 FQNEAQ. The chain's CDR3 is CASSPKSTGWRNQPQHF. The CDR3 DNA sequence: TGTGCCAGCAGCCCAAAGTCGACAGGGTGGCGCAATCAGCCCCAGCATTTT.

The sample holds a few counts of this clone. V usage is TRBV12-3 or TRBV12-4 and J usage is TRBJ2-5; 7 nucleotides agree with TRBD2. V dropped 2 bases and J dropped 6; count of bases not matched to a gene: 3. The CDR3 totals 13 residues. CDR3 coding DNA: TGTGCCAGCAGTTTATCGGGGACTAAGACCCAGTACTTC. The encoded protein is CASSLSGTKTQYF.